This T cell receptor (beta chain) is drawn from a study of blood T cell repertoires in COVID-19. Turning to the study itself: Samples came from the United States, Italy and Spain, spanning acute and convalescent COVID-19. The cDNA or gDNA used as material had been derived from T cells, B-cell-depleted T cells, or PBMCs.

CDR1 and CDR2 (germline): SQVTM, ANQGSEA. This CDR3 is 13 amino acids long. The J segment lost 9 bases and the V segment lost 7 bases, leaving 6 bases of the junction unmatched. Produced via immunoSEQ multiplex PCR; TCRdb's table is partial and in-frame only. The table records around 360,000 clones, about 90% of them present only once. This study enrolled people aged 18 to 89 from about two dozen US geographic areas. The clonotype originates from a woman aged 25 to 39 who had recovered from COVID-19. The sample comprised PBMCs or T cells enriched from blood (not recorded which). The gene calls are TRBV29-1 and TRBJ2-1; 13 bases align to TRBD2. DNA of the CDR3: TGCAGCGGTGGACTAGCGGGGGCCCCTGAGCAGTTCTTC. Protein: CSGGLAGAPEQFF.